A selection of T cell receptor beta chains follows, all from one sample in a study of control samples from healthy donors and cancer patients. Here immunoSEQ multiplex PCR was the method, and the copy in TCRdb shows in-frame clones only, minus some. The sample includes 150,000 to 200,000 clones, about 90% of them seen just once. Source material: blood. The receptors stem from a woman aged 45-65 years in good health. CDR3s include the opening cysteine and the closing phenylalanine or tryptophan. The order of the fields is CDR3 length, V gene, clone size, D gene, J gene, CDR3 protein, CDR3 DNA. D genes are given only for firm matches. Some rows have no size entry. The others give once, few or many, or a class for an expanded clone.

14	TRBV7-7	once	-	TRBJ2-2	CASSQDRNTGELFF	TGTGCCAGCAGCCAGGACAGAAACACCGGGGAGCTGTTTTTT
13	TRBV2	-	-	TRBJ1-5	CAGSGQTHQPQHF	TGTGCCGGCAGTGGACAGACTCATCAGCCCCAGCATTTT
16	TRBV4-2	-	-	TRBJ1-3	CASSQGVSSSGNTIYF	TGTGCCAGCAGCCAAGGGGTCTCGAGCTCTGGAAACACCATATATTTT
14	TRBV7-8	-	-	TRBJ1-2	CASSLGQSNYGYTF	TGTGCCAGCAGCTTAGGACAGTCTAACTATGGCTACACCTTC
15	TRBV9	-	-	TRBJ2-7	CASSRGTTGSYEQYF	TGTGCCAGTAGCAGGGGAACTACGGGATCCTACGAGCAGTACTTC
16	TRBV28	-	TRBD1	TRBJ1-1	CASSLPSGQGPREAFF	TGTGCCAGCAGTTTACCCTCGGGACAGGGCCCCCGTGAAGCTTTCTTT
14	TRBV2	-	-	TRBJ2-5	CASSAGTARETQYF	TGTGCCAGCAGCGCCGGGACTGCGCGGGAGACCCAGTACTTC
12	TRBV10-3	few	-	TRBJ2-1	CAIGREGNEQFF	TGTGCCATCGGACGAGAAGGGAATGAGCAGTTCTTC
15	TRBV6-1	-	-	TRBJ2-3	CASSEHPQRTDTQYF	TGTGCCAGCAGTGAACACCCTCAACGCACAGATACGCAGTATTTT
13	TRBV19	-	-	TRBJ1-2	CASSMLQTYGYTF	TGTGCCAGTAGTATGTTACAGACCTATGGCTACACCTTC
17	TRBV28	once	-	TRBJ1-6	CASSLWTTALQDSPLHF	TGTGCCAGCAGTTTATGGACGACAGCGTTACAAGATTCACCCCTCCACTTT
14	TRBV6-6	-	-	TRBJ2-1	CASRRTASYNEQFF	TGTGCCAGCAGAAGGACCGCCTCCTACAATGAGCAGTTCTTC
16	TRBV19	-	TRBD1	TRBJ2-2	CASSSGQGAGTGELFF	TGTGCCAGCTCCTCAGGACAGGGGGCAGGCACCGGGGAGCTGTTTTTT
13	TRBV5-1	once	-	TRBJ1-2	CASSLDPNYGYTF	TGCGCCAGCAGCTTGGATCCGAACTATGGCTACACCTTC
17	TRBV15	-	TRBD2	TRBJ2-3	CATSREASGRGTDTQYF	TGTGCCACCAGCAGAGAAGCTAGCGGGCGGGGCACAGATACGCAGTATTTT
14	TRBV28	once	-	TRBJ2-4	CASSWAGGENIQYF	TGTGCCAGCAGTTGGGCAGGGGGGGAAAACATTCAGTACTTC